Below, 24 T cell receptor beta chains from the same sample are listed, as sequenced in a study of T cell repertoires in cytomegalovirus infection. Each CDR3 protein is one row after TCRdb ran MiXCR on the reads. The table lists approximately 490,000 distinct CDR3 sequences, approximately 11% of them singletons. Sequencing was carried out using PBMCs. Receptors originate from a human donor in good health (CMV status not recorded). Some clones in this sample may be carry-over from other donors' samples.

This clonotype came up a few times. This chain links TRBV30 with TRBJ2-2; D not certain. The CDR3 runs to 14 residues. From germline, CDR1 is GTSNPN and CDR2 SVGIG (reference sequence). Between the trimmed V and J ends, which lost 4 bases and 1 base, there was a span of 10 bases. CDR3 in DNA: TGTGCCTGGAATCCGAACAGGAACACCGGGGAGCTGTTTTTT. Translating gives CAWNPNRNTGELFF.

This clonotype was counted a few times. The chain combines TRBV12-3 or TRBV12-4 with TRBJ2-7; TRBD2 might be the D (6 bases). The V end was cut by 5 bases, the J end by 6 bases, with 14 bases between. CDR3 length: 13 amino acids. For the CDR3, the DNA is TGTGCCAGCAGTCCGAGACTAGAGGGCGAGCAGTACTTC. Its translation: CASSPRLEGEQYF.

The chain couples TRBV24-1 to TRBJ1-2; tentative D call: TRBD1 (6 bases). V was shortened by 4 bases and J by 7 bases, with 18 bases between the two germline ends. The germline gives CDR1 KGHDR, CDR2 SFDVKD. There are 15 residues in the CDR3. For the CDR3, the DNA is TGTGCCACCAGTGACACGACAGGCGTTAAGGGTGGCTACACCTTC. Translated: CATSDTTGVKGGYTF.

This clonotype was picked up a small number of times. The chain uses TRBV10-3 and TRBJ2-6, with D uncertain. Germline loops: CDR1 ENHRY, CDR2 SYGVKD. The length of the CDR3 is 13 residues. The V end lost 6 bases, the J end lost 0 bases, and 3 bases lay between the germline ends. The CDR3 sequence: CAIRVSGANVLTF. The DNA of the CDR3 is TGTGCCATCAGAGTCTCTGGGGCCAACGTCCTGACTTTC.

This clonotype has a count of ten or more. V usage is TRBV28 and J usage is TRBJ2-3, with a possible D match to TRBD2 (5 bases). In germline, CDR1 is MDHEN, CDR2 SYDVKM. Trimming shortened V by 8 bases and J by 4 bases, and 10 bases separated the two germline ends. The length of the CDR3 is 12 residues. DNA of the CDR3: TGTGCCAGCGTCACTAGAGCAGATACGCAGTATTTT. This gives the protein CASVTRADTQYF.

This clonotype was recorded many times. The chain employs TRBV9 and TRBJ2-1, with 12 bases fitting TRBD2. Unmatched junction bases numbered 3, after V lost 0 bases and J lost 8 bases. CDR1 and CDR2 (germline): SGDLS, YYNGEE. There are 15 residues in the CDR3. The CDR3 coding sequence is TGTGCCAGCAGCGTAGATCCTAGCGGGAGGGATGAGCAGTTCTTC. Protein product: CASSVDPSGRDEQFF.

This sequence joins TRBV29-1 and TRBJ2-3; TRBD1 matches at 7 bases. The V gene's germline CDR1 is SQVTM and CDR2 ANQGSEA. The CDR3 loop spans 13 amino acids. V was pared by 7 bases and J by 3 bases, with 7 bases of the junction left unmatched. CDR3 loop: CSGLDRVTDTQYF. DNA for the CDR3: TGCAGCGGTCTCGACAGGGTTACAGATACGCAGTATTTT.

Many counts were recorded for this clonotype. The DNA of the CDR3 is TGTGCCAGCAGCCCCGGGACAGGGCGAAGTGAAAAACTGTTTTTT. It encodes CASSPGTGRSEKLFF. The gene calls are TRBV28 and TRBJ1-4, with TRBD1 identical over 9 bases. V was pared by 6 bases and J by 7 bases, with 9 bases of the junction left unmatched. Germline values: CDR1 MDHEN, CDR2 SYDVKM. The CDR3 has 15 residues.

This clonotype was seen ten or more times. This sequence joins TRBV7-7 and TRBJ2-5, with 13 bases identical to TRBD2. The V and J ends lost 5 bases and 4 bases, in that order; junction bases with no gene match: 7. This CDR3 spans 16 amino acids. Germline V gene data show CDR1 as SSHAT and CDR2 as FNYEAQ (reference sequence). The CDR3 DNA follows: TGTGCCAGCAGCCGACTAGCGGGGGGAGATACAGAGACCCAGTACTTC. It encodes CASSRLAGGDTETQYF.

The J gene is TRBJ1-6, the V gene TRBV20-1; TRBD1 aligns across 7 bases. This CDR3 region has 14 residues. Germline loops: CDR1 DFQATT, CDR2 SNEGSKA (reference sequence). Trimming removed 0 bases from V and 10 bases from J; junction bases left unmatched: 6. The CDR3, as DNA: TGCAGTGCTAGAGATCAGGGGGGGGGCTCACCCCTCCACTTT. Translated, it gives CSARDQGGGSPLHF.

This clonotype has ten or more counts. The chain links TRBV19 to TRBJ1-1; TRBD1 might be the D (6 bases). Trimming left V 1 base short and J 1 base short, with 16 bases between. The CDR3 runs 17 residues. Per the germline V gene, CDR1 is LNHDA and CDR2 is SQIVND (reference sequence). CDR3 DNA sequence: TGTGCCAGTAGTATAGGAGGCTTAGGGGGACCGAACACTGAAGCTTTCTTT. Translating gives CASSIGGLGGPNTEAFF.

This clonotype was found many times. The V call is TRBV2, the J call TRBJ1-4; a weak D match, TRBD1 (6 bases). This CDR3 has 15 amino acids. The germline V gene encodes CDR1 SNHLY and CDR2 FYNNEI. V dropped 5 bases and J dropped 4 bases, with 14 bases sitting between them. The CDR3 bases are TGTGCCAGCAGTCTTGGACAGACGATTAATGAAAAACTGTTTTTT. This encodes CASSLGQTINEKLFF.

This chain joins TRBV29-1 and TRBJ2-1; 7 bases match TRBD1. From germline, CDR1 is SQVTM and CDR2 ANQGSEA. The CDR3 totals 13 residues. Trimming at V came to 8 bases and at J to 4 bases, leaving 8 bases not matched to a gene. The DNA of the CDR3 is TGCAGCCAGGGACAGAGGGGATACAATGAGCAGTTCTTC. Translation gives CSQGQRGYNEQFF.

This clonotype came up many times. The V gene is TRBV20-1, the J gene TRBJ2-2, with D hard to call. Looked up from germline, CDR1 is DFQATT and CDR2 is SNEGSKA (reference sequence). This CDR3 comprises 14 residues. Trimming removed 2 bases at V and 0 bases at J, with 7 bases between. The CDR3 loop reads CSARTDTNTGELFF. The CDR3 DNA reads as TGCAGTGCTAGAACCGACACGAACACCGGGGAGCTGTTTTTT.

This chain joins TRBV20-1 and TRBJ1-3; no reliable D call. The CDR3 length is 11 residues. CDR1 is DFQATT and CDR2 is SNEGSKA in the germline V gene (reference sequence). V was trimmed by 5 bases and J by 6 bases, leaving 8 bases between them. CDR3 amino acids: CSAGELNTIYF. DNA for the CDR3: TGCAGTGCTGGGGAGCTAAACACCATATATTTT.

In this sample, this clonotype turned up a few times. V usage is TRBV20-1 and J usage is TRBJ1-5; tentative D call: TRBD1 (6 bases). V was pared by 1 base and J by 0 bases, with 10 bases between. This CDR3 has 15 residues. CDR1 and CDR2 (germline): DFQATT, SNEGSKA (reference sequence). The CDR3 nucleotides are TGCAGTGCTAGAGTCCGACAGGTTAGCAATCAGCCCCAGCATTTT. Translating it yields CSARVRQVSNQPQHF.

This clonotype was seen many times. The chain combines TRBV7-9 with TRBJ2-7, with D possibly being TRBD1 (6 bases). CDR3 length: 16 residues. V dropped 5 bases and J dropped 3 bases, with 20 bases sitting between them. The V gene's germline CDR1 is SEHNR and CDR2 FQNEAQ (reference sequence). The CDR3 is CASSPPVQGRSYEQYF. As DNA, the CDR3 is TGTGCCAGCAGCCCTCCCGTCCAGGGGAGAAGCTACGAGCAGTACTTC.

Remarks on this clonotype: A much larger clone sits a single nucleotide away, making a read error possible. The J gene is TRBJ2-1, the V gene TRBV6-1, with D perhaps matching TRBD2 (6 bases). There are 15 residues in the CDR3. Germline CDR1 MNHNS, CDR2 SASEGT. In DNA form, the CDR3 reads TGTGCCAGCAGTTATGGGCGGGATTCCTACAATGAGCGGTTCTTC. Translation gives CASSYGRDSYNERFF.

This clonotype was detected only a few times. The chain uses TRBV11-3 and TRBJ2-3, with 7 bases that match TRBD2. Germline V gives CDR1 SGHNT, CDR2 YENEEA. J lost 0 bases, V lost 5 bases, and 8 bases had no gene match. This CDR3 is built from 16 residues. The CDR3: CASSTTTSSSTDTQYF. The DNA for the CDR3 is TGTGCCAGCAGCACGACGACTAGCAGCAGCACAGATACGCAGTATTTT.

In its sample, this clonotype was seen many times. CDR3 residues: CASSLALFGGNTEAFF. CDR3 nucleotide sequence: TGTGCCAGCAGTTTAGCCCTCTTCGGCGGGAACACTGAAGCTTTCTTT. This sequence joins TRBV28 and TRBJ1-1, with D unclear. V lost 2 bases, J lost 1 base, and 14 bases lay in between. Germline CDR1 MDHEN, CDR2 SYDVKM. This CDR3 is 16 amino acids long.

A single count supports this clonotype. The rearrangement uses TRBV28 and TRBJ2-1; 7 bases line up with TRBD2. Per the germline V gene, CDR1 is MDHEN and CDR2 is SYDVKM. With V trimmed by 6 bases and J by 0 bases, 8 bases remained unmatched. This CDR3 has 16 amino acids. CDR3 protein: CASRPAGLLSYNEQFF. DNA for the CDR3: TGTGCCAGCAGGCCAGCGGGATTACTCTCCTACAATGAGCAGTTCTTC. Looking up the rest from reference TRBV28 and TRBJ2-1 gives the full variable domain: DVKVTQSSRYLVKRTGEKVFLECVQDMDHENMFWYRQDPGLGLRLIYFSYDVKMKEKGDIPEGYSVSREKKERFSLILESASTNQTSMYLCASRPAGLLSYNEQFFGPGTRLTVL.

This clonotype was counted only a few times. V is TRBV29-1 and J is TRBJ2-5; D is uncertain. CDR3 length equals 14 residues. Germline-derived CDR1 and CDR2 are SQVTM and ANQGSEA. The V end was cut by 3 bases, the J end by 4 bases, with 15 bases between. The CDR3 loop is CSVEDQERRETQYF. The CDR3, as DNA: TGCAGCGTTGAGGACCAGGAACGTCGAGAGACCCAGTACTTC.

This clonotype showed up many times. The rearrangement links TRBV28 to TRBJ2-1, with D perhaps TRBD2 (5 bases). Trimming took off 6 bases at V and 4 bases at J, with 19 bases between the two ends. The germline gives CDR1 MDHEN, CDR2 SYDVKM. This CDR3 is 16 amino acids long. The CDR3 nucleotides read TGTGCCAGCAGCGAGGGCGGAACGCAAATGTACAATGAGCAGTTCTTC. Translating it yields CASSEGGTQMYNEQFF. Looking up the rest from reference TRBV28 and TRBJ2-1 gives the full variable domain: DVKVTQSSRYLVKRTGEKVFLECVQDMDHENMFWYRQDPGLGLRLIYFSYDVKMKEKGDIPEGYSVSREKKERFSLILESASTNQTSMYLCASSEGGTQMYNEQFFGPGTRLTVL.

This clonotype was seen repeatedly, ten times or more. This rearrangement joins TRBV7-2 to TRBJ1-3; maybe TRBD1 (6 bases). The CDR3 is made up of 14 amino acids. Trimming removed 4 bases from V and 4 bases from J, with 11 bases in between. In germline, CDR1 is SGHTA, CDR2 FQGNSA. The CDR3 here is CASSYYRVGNTIYF. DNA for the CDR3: TGTGCCAGCAGCTACTACAGGGTGGGAAACACCATATATTTT.